The 18 T cell receptor beta chains given below trace back to one sample, sequenced in a study of T cells in Graves' hyperthyroidism and ophthalmopathy. TCR beta CDR3 sequences were amplified from RNA transcripts. With the HTBI primer set, the TCR CDR3 went through a first round of RT-PCR. TCRdb re-called the multiplex PCR reads with MiXCR, one entry per CDR3 protein. The sample has about 410,000 distinct CDR3 sequences, 14% to 15% seen once. Sequenced sample: blood. These receptors were collected from a man between 18 and 29 years old with Graves' ophthalmopathy.

This clonotype showed up just a few times. This sequence joins TRBV9 and TRBJ2-6; 7 bases are shared with TRBD1. In germline, CDR1 is SGDLS, CDR2 YYNGEE. This CDR3 spans 17 amino acids. Germline trimming cut 4 bases from V and 0 bases from J; bases unmatched to any gene: 7. The CDR3 is CASSPRDSLSGANVLTF. The CDR3 DNA is TGTGCCAGCAGCCCCCGGGACAGCCTCTCTGGGGCCAACGTCCTGACTTTC.

This clonotype has a count of ten or more. V usage is TRBV20-1 and J usage is TRBJ1-5, with D tentatively TRBD1 (5 bases). CDR1 is DFQATT and CDR2 is SNEGSKA in the germline V gene (reference sequence). The CDR3 is 16 residues long. Trimming shortened V by 1 base and J by 2 bases, and 15 bases separated the two germline ends. CDR3 bases: TGCAGTGCTAGAGTACCGACCAGGGCGGGCAATCAGCCCCAGCATTTT. It translates to CSARVPTRAGNQPQHF.

This clonotype occurred a few times. As DNA, the CDR3 is TGTGCCAGCAGTGGCAGGAACACTGAAGCTTTCTTT. Encoded protein: CASSGRNTEAFF. The chain has TRBV12-3 or TRBV12-4 and TRBJ1-1; no clear D gene. CDR3 length equals 12 residues. V shed 5 bases and J shed 1 base, with 5 bases lying between them.

This clonotype was observed many times. The rearrangement links TRBV2 to TRBJ1-3; no firm D call. The CDR3 has 15 residues. CDR1 and CDR2 from the germline V gene are SNHLY and FYNNEI. Trimming took 6 bases from V and 4 from J, leaving 16 bases between them. The CDR3 spells CASRPDKRSGNTIYF. CDR3 nucleotide sequence: TGTGCCAGCAGGCCTGACAAGCGCTCGGGAAACACCATATATTTT.

This clonotype was seen repeatedly, ten times or more. V is TRBV10-3 and J is TRBJ2-3; no clear D gene. The germline V and J ends were trimmed by 0 bases and 2 bases, with 12 bases remaining between them. Germline loops: CDR1 ENHRY, CDR2 SYGVKD. The CDR3 runs 16 residues. CDR3 nucleotide sequence: TGTGCCATCAGTGAGTCGTTCGAGGCTAACACAGATACGCAGTATTTT. Its protein is CAISESFEANTDTQYF.

At least ten counts were recorded for this clonotype. The chain joins TRBV5-8 to TRBJ1-5; TRBD1 might be the D (5 bases). CDR1 is SGHTS and CDR2 is YDEGEE in the germline V gene. The CDR3 spans 16 residues. V lost 4 bases and J lost 0, with 14 bases in between. The CDR3 DNA follows: TGTGCCAGCAGCCTACGACAGTTCTATAGCAATCAGCCCCAGCATTTT. Its protein is CASSLRQFYSNQPQHF.

This clonotype was recorded at least ten times. This sequence joins TRBV2 and TRBJ2-7; D could derive from TRBD1 or TRBD2 (5 bases each). V was shortened by 6 bases and J by 0 bases, with 9 bases between the two germline ends. CDR1 and CDR2 (germline): SNHLY, FYNNEI. The CDR3 has 13 amino acids. The CDR3 sequence is CASRGTDSYEQYF. CDR3 bases: TGTGCCAGCAGGGGGACGGACTCCTACGAGCAGTACTTC.

This clonotype was detected only a few times. CDR3 DNA sequence: TGCGCCAGCAGCCCGGGACTAGCGGGACTCGGCACAGATACGCAGTATTTT. Translated: CASSPGLAGLGTDTQYF. This chain connects TRBV4-1 to TRBJ2-3, with 13 bases that match TRBD2. The CDR3 runs 17 residues. V was pared by 4 bases and J by 1 base, with 5 bases of the junction left unmatched. Germline CDR1 reads MGHRA; CDR2 reads YSYEKL.

This clonotype was seen more than once but under ten times. This may arise from a read error, as a much more abundant clone is one base away. The CDR3 is CASSLDISYEQYF. CDR3 nucleotides: TGTGCCAGCAGCTTGGACATCTCCTACGAGCAGTACTTC. The chain couples TRBV5-6 to TRBJ2-7; D unclear. Deletions cut 0 bases from V and 0 bases from J, with 4 bases between. Per the germline V gene, CDR1 is SGHDT and CDR2 is YYEEEE. The CDR3 totals 13 residues.

In its sample, this clonotype was seen many times. The chain joins TRBV6-1 to TRBJ1-3; unclear D gene. Deletions cut 3 bases from V and 8 bases from J, with 17 bases between. The CDR3 is 15 amino acids. The germline gives CDR1 MNHNS, CDR2 SASEGT. The CDR3 nucleotides are TGTGCCAGCAGTGACGGGTTCCTGAAAGGGTACACCATATATTTT. This encodes CASSDGFLKGYTIYF.

This clonotype was picked up many times. The J gene is TRBJ2-5, the V gene TRBV7-2, with 7 bases identical to TRBD1. This CDR3 region has 16 residues. With V trimmed by 1 base and J by 4 bases, 9 bases remained unmatched. CDR1 is SGHTA, CDR2 FQGNSA, per germline. The CDR3 bases are TGTGCCAGCAGCTTAGTTAGCGTGAGGGGGCCAGAGACCCAGTACTTC. It translates to CASSLVSVRGPETQYF.

The sample holds many counts of this clonotype. V and J are TRBV18 and TRBJ2-3; 8 nucleotides match TRBD2. Germline trimming cut 5 bases from V and 4 bases from J; bases unmatched to any gene: 5. Germline values: CDR1 KGHSH, CDR2 LQKENI. There are 14 residues in the CDR3. Written as DNA, the CDR3 is TGTGCCAGCTCAGGGACTAGTCGAGCAGATACGCAGTATTTT. Protein product: CASSGTSRADTQYF.

The table lists this clonotype with a few counts. V gene TRBV3-1 combines with J gene TRBJ2-5; 9 bases are a match to TRBD1. The V segment lost 1 base and the J segment 5 bases; nucleotides outside the gene matches: 8. The germline gives CDR1 LGHDT, CDR2 YNNKEL (reference sequence). The CDR3 consists of 16 residues. The DNA for the CDR3 is TGTGCCAGCAGCCAAGGGGGGACAGGGAGATGGGAGACCCAGTACTTC. It encodes CASSQGGTGRWETQYF.

Ten or more counts support this clonotype. This sequence joins TRBV6-1 and TRBJ2-1, with D perhaps matching TRBD2 (6 bases). Germline assignment: CDR1 MNHNS and CDR2 SASEGT. The V and J ends lost 7 bases and 3 bases respectively, with 19 bases between them. This CDR3 is 16 amino acids long. Written as DNA, the CDR3 is TGTGCCAGCACCCCGAGCGCGGGAAACCACTACAATGAGCAGTTCTTC. Translation gives CASTPSAGNHYNEQFF.

The chain carries TRBV19 and TRBJ1-3; no clear D. V lost 6 bases to trimming and J lost 3 bases, with 9 bases between them. This CDR3 has 13 residues. The germline CDR1 and CDR2 sequences are LNHDA and SQIVND (reference sequence). The CDR3, as DNA: TGTGCCAGTAGGACCCTGGGTGGAAACACCATATATTTT. Translation gives CASRTLGGNTIYF.

This clonotype was picked up many times. The V and J genes are TRBV20-1 and TRBJ2-5, with 12 bases aligning to TRBD2. The trim removed 5 bases at V and 5 bases at J, leaving 6 bases unmatched. This CDR3 has 14 residues. CDR1 and CDR2 (germline): DFQATT, SNEGSKA (reference sequence). CDR3 amino acids: CSAALAGGMETQYF. Here the CDR3 DNA reads TGCAGTGCTGCTCTAGCGGGAGGGATGGAGACCCAGTACTTC.

This clonotype was observed many times. The gene calls are TRBV7-3 and TRBJ2-1; 10 nucleotides align to TRBD2. The V segment lost 5 bases and the J segment 7 bases; nucleotides outside the gene matches: 5. This CDR3 is 14 amino acids long. Germline V gene data show CDR1 as SGHTA and CDR2 as FQGTGA. The CDR3 loop reads CASSHGTSANEQFF. DNA of the CDR3: TGTGCCAGCAGCCACGGGACTAGCGCGAATGAGCAGTTCTTC.

This clonotype was counted ten times or more. V and J are TRBV15 and TRBJ2-5, with D possibly being TRBD1 or TRBD2 (5 bases each). The CDR3 extends over 12 amino acids. CDR1 and CDR2 (germline): LNHNV, YYDKDF (reference sequence). V was pared by 3 bases and J by 10 bases, with 12 bases between. DNA of the CDR3: TGTGCCACCAGCAGGGCAGAGGGGCGCCAGTACTTC. It specifies CATSRAEGRQYF.